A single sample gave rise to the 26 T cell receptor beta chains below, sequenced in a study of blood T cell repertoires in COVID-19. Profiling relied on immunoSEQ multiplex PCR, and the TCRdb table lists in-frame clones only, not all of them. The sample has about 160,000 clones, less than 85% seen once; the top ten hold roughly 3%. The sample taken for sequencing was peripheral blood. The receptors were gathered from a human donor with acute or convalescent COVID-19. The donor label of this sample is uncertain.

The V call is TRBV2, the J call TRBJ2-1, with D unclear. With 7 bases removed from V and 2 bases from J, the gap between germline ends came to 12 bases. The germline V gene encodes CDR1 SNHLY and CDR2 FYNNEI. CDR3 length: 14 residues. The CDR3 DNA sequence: TGTGCCAGCAAGAGCTCCACCGCCTACAATGAGCAGTTCTTC. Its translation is CASKSSTAYNEQFF.

The DNA for the CDR3 is TGTGCCAGCAGCCGCTTCAGGGATAGGGCCTTTGGTCCTGAAAAACTGTTTTTT. It specifies CASSRFRDRAFGPEKLFF. This chain connects TRBV5-6 to TRBJ1-4; D possibly corresponds to TRBD1 (5 bases). The V end lost 4 bases, the J end lost 7 bases, and 26 bases lay between the germline ends. CDR1 is SGHDT, CDR2 YYEEEE, per germline. The CDR3 runs to 18 residues.

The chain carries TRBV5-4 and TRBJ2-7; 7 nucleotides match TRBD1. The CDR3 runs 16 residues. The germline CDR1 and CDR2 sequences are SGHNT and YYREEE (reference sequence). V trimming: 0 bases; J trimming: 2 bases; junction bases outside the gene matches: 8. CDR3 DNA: TGTGCCAGCAGCTTGGAGGGACAGAGGACAACCTACGAGCAGTACTTC. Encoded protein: CASSLEGQRTTYEQYF.

The CDR3 spells CASSGGTTGTYGYTF. CDR3 coding DNA: TGTGCCAGCAGCGGGGGGACCACAGGAACCTATGGCTACACCTTC. The chain is built from TRBV5-4 and TRBJ1-2; D might be TRBD1 (5 bases). The V end was cut by 4 bases, the J end by 4 bases, with 17 bases between. Germline V gene sequence: CDR1 SGHNT, CDR2 YYREEE (reference sequence). CDR3 length equals 15 residues.

The CDR3: CASLGQVNYGYTF. CDR3 coding DNA: TGTGCCAGCCTAGGACAGGTTAACTATGGCTACACCTTC. This rearrangement joins TRBV25-1 to TRBJ1-2, with 7 bases fitting TRBD1. Germline V gene sequence: CDR1 MGHDK, CDR2 SYGVNS. This CDR3 contains 13 residues. Trimming cost V 8 bases and J 1 base; bases outside gene matches: 4.

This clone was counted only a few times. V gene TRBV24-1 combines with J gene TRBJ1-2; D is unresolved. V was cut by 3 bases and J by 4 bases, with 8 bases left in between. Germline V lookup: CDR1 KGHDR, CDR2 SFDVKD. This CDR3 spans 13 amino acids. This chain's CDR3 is CATSDEAFYGYTF. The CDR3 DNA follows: TGTGCCACCAGTGATGAGGCGTTCTATGGCTACACCTTC.

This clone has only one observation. This CDR3 is CASSMGTGWNQPQHF. CDR3 coding DNA: TGTGCCAGTAGTATGGGGACAGGGTGGAATCAGCCCCAGCATTTT. V is TRBV19 and J is TRBJ1-5, with 9 nucleotides matching TRBD1. This CDR3 contains 15 residues. CDR1 is LNHDA, CDR2 SQIVND, per germline (reference sequence). V trimming: 3 bases; J trimming: 4 bases; junction bases outside the gene matches: 4.

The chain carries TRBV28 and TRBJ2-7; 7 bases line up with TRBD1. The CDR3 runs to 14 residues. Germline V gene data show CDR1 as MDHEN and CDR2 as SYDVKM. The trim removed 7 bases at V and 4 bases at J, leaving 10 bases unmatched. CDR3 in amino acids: CASTRTGFGYEQYF. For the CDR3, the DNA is TGTGCCAGCACTCGGACAGGTTTTGGGTACGAGCAGTACTTC. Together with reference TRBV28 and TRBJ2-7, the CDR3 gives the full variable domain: DVKVTQSSRYLVKRTGEKVFLECVQDMDHENMFWYRQDPGLGLRLIYFSYDVKMKEKGDIPEGYSVSREKKERFSLILESASTNQTSMYLCASTRTGFGYEQYFGPGTRLTVT.

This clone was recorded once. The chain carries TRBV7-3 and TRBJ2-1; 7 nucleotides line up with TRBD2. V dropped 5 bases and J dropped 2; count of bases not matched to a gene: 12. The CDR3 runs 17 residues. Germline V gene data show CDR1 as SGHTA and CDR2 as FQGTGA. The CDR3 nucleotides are TGTGCCAGCAGCCCGTTTCCCTTGGGGGGGGCCTACAATGAGCAGTTCTTC. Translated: CASSPFPLGGAYNEQFF.

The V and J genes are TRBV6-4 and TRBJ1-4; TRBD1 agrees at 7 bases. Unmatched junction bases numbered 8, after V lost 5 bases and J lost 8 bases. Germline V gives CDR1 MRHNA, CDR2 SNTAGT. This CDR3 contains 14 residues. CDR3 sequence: CASSPGTAREKLFF. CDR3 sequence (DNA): TGTGCCAGCAGTCCCGGGACAGCTCGCGAAAAACTGTTTTTT.

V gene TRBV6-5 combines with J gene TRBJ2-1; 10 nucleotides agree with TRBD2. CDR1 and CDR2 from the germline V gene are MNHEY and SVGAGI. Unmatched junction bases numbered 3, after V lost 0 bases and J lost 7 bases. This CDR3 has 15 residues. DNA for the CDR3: TGTGCCAGCAGTTACTCGGCTAGCGGGGGAAATGAGCAGTTCTTC. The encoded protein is CASSYSASGGNEQFF.

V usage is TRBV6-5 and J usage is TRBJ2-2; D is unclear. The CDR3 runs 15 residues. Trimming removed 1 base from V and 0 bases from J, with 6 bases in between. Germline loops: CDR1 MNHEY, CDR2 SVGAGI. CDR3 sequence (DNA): TGTGCCAGCAGTTACTGGCAGACGAACACCGGGGAGCTGTTTTTT. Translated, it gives CASSYWQTNTGELFF.

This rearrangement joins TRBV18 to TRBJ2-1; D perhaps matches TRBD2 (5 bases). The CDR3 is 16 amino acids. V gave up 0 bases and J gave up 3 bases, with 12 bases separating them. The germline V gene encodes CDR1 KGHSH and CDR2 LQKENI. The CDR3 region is CASSPPRDSLYNEQFF. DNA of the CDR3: TGTGCCAGCTCACCACCCCGGGATTCTCTCTACAATGAGCAGTTCTTC.

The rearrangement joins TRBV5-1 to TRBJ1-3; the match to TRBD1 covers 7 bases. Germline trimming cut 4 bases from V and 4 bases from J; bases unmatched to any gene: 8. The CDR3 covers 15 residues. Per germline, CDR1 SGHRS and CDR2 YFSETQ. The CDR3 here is CASSAQTGVGNTIYF. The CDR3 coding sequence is TGCGCCAGCAGCGCACAAACAGGGGTAGGAAACACCATATATTTT.

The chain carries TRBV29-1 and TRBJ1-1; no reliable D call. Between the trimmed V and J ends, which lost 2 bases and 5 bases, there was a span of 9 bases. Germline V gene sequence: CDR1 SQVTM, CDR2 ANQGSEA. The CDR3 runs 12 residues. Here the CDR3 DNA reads TGCAGCGTTGAACACGGGAAGACTGAAGCTTTCTTT. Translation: CSVEHGKTEAFF. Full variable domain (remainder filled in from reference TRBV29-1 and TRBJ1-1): SAVISQKPSRDICQRGTSLTIQCQVDSQVTMMFWYRQQPGQSLTLIATANQGSEATYESGFVIDKFPISRPNLTFSTLTVSNMSPEDSSIYLCSVEHGKTEAFFGQGTRLTVV.

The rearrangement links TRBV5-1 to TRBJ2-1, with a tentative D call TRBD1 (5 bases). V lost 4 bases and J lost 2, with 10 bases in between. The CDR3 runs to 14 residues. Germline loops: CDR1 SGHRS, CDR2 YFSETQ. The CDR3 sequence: CASSQGSPYNEQFF. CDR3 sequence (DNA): TGCGCCAGCAGCCAGGGTTCCCCCTACAATGAGCAGTTCTTC. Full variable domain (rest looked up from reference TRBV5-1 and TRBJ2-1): KAGVTQTPRYLIKTRGQQVTLSCSPISGHRSVSWYQQTPGQGLQFLFEYFSETQRNKGNFPGRFSGRQFSNSRSEMNVSTLELGDSALYLCASSQGSPYNEQFFGPGTRLTVL.

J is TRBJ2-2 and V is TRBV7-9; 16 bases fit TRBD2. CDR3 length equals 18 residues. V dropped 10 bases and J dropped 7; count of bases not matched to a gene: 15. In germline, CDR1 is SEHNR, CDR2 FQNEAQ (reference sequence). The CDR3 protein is CAIPAGLAGGRRNGELFF. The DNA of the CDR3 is TGTGCCATCCCAGCGGGACTAGCGGGGGGGCGGCGGAACGGGGAGCTGTTTTTT.

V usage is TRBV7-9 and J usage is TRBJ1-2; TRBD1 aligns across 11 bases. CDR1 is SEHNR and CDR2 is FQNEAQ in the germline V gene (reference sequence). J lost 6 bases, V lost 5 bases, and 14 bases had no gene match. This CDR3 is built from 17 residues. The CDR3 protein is CASSLPRPGQGVDGYTF. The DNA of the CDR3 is TGTGCCAGCAGCCTCCCCCGCCCGGGACAGGGGGTAGATGGCTACACCTTC. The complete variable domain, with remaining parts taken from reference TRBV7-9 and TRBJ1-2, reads DTGVSQNPRHKITKRGQNVTFRCDPISEHNRLYWYRQTLGQGPEFLTYFQNEAQLEKSRLLSDRFSAERPKGSFSTLEIQRTEQGDSAMYLCASSLPRPGQGVDGYTFGSGTRLTVV.

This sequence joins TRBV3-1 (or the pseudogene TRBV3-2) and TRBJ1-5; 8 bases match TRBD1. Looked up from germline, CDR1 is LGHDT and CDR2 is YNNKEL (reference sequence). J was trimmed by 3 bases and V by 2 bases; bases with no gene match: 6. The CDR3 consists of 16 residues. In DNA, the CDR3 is TGTGCCAGCAGCCAATCAGGGGGCGGCCCCAATCAGCCCCAGCATTTT. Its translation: CASSQSGGGPNQPQHF.

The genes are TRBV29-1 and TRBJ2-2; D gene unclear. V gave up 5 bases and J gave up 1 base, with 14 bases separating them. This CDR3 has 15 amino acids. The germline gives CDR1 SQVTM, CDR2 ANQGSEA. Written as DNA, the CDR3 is TGCAGCGTTTCGACTGGCGCCTGGAACACCGGGGAGCTGTTTTTT. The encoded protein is CSVSTGAWNTGELFF.

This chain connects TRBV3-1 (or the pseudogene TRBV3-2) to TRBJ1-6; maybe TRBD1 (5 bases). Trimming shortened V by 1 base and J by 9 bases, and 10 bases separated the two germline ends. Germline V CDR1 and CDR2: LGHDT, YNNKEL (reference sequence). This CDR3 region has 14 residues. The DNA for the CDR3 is TGTGCCAGCAGCCAAGTCAGGGCAGCTTCACCCCTCCACTTT. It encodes CASSQVRAASPLHF.

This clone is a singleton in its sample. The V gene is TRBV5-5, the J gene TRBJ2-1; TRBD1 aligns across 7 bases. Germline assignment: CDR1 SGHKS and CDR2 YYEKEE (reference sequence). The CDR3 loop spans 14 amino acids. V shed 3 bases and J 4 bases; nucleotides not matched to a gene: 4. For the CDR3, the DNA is TGTGCCAGCAGCTCCGGGACAGAGTACAATGAGCAGTTCTTC. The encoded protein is CASSSGTEYNEQFF.

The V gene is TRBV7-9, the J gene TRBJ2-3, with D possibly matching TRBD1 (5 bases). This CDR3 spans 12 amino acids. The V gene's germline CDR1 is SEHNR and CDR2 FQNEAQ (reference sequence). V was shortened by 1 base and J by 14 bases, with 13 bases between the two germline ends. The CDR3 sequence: CASSLVGVSVYF. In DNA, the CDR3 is TGTGCCAGCAGCTTAGTAGGGGTGTCGGTGTATTTT.

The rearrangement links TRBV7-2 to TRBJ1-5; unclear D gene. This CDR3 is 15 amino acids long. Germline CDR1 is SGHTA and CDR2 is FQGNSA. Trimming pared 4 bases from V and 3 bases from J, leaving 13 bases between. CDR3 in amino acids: CASSSGIAFNQPQHF. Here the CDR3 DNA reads TGTGCCAGCAGCTCCGGGATAGCTTTCAATCAGCCCCAGCATTTT. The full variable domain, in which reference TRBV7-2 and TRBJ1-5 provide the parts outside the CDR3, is GAGVSQSPSNKVTEKGKDVELRCDPISGHTALYWYRQSLGQGLEFLIYFQGNSAPDKSGLPSDRFSAERTGGSVSTLTIQRTQQEDSAVYLCASSSGIAFNQPQHFGDGTRLSIL.

CDR3 in amino acids: CASSLGGTKGELFF. The CDR3 coding sequence is TGTGCCAGCAGCTTGGGCGGGACTAAGGGGGAGCTGTTTTTT. The chain recombines TRBV5-4 with TRBJ2-2; TRBD2 aligns across 7 bases. The CDR3 covers 14 residues. V was clipped by 0 bases and J by 8 bases; unmatched bases: 4. The germline gives CDR1 SGHNT, CDR2 YYREEE (reference sequence).

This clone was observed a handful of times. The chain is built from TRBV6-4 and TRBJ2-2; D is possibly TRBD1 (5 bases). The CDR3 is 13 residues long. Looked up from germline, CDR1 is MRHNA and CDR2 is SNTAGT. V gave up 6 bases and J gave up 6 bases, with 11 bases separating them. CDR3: CASSLDTSGELFF. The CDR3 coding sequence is TGTGCCAGCAGCCTGGACACGTCCGGGGAGCTGTTTTTT.